The present T cell receptor (beta chain) was sequenced within a study of Graves' ophthalmopathy and Graves' hyperthyroidism. Study-level points and caveats: Between ophthalmopathy and stable hyperthyroidism, a 13-signature model drew a separation with around 90% sensitivity and around 80% specificity. In blood appeared most of the expanded thyroid clonotypes whose frequency exceeded 0.001.

This clonotype was found many times. As yet, its antigen is unknown. TCR beta CDR3 regions were amplified from RNA transcripts. The first round was an RT-PCR with HTBI primers, and the second round was a multiplex PCR. TCRdb passed the multiplex PCR reads through MiXCR, listing each CDR3 protein once. The sample consists of 300,000 to 400,000 distinct CDR3 sequences, about a sixth of them appearing once. Germline V lookup: CDR1 MNHEY, CDR2 SVGEGT. This CDR3 spans 15 amino acids. V was clipped by 2 bases and J by 1 base, with 8 bases between them. Ophthalmopathy donors' eye disease showed moderate-to-severe activity, CAS of at least 3, NOSPECS of at least 4 and duration under 3 months.

The genes are TRBV6-2 or TRBV6-3 and TRBJ2-2, with D perhaps matching TRBD2 (5 bases). This clonotype originated in an adult man with Graves' ophthalmopathy. The sequenced material came from peripheral blood. The CDR3 coding sequence is TGTGCCAGCAGTTACCGGGGATTGAACACCGGGGAGCTGTTTTTT. It is translated as CASSYRGLNTGELFF.